These T cell receptor beta chains were read from a single sample in a study of blood T cell repertoires in COVID-19. TCRdb keeps only in-frame clones here, not all; method: immunoSEQ multiplex PCR. Of some 76,000 clones listed, about 86% are singletons. The sequenced sample consisted of peripheral blood. The receptors here all came from an elderly man in a cohort sampled during active COVID-19. Both conserved end residues are part of each CDR3. D genes are given only for firm matches. The size entry is marked missing in some rows and otherwise reads once, few, many or a size class.

14	-	TRBV28	TRBJ1-2	-	CASSRIRDTRGYTF	TGTGCCAGCAGTCGGATCCGGGACACGCGAGGCTACACCTTC
13	-	TRBV5-1	TRBJ1-5	-	CASSLALEMPQHF	TGCGCCAGCAGTTTGGCCCTCGAGATGCCCCAGCATTTT
15	-	TRBV7-9	TRBJ2-7	-	CASSFRRGPSYEQYF	TGTGCCAGCAGCTTCCGAAGAGGCCCCTCCTACGAGCAGTACTTC
16	-	TRBV18	TRBJ1-4	once	CASSPLQGQTNEKLFF	TGTGCCAGCTCACCACTCCAGGGGCAAACTAATGAAAAACTGTTTTTT
16	-	TRBV6-5	TRBJ1-2	once	CASSYLSGVTNYGYTF	TGTGCCAGCAGTTACTTGTCAGGGGTCACAAACTATGGCTACACCTTC
14	TRBD2	TRBV2	TRBJ2-2	few	CASRTSRDTGELFF	TGTGCCAGCAGGACTAGCAGGGACACCGGGGAGCTGTTTTTT
14	-	TRBV10-2	TRBJ2-3	-	CASSGLVREDTQYF	TGCGCCAGCAGTGGGCTAGTACGGGAAGATACGCAGTATTTT
15	-	TRBV5-1	TRBJ2-3	-	CASSVAGALLDTQYF	TGCGCCAGCAGCGTCGCGGGGGCCCTGCTAGATACGCAGTATTTT
15	-	TRBV5-1	TRBJ2-1	-	CASSLDAVSYNEQFF	TGCGCCAGCAGCTTGGACGCAGTCTCCTACAATGAGCAGTTCTTC
14	TRBD2	TRBV5-1	TRBJ2-2	many	CASSATSAVGELFF	TGCGCCAGCAGCGCAACTAGCGCCGTGGGGGAGCTGTTTTTT
17	TRBD1	TRBV3-1/TRBV3-2	TRBJ1-3	-	CASSQLYQGAAGNTIYF	TGTGCCAGCAGCCAACTATACCAGGGGGCGGCGGGAAACACCATATATTTT
18	-	TRBV11-3	TRBJ2-5	-	CASSSPEDRSRGQETQYF	TGTGCCAGCAGCTCCCCAGAGGACCGGAGTCGGGGCCAAGAGACCCAGTACTTC
15	TRBD1	TRBV5-8	TRBJ2-7	-	CASSVLGQSRYEQYF	TGTGCCAGCAGCGTGCTGGGACAGAGCCGCTACGAGCAGTACTTC
13	-	TRBV5-1	TRBJ1-1	-	CASSFGREPEAFF	TGCGCCAGCAGCTTCGGCAGGGAACCTGAAGCTTTCTTT
14	-	TRBV18	TRBJ1-5	-	CASSPLEGNQPQHF	TGTGCCAGCTCACCTTTAGAGGGCAATCAGCCCCAGCATTTT
14	-	TRBV7-9	TRBJ2-7	few	CASSPYRVAYEQYF	TGTGCCAGCAGCCCCTACAGGGTAGCCTACGAGCAGTACTTC
13	-	TRBV6-5	TRBJ1-6	once	CASRGRPNSPLHF	TGTGCCAGCAGGGGCAGGCCTAATTCACCCCTCCACTTT
14	TRBD1	TRBV27	TRBJ2-2	-	CASSIGTATGELFF	TGTGCCAGCAGTATCGGGACAGCCACCGGGGAGCTGTTTTTT
16	-	TRBV9	TRBJ2-1	-	CASSEQGLGFYNEQFF	TGTGCCAGCAGTGAACAGGGCTTGGGATTCTACAATGAGCAGTTCTTC
12	TRBD1	TRBV10-3	TRBJ2-5	-	CAISPGQETQYF	TGTGCCATCAGCCCGGGACAGGAGACCCAGTACTTC
16	-	TRBV18	TRBJ1-1	-	CASSLLAQLGDTEAFF	TGTGCCAGCTCACTTCTGGCTCAACTCGGGGACACTGAAGCTTTCTTT
16	TRBD2	TRBV4-2	TRBJ2-1	-	CASSQVRAGGYNEQFF	TGTGCCAGCAGCCAAGTGCGAGCGGGGGGATACAATGAGCAGTTCTTC
16	TRBD1	TRBV2	TRBJ2-7	-	CASLAWGQGSSYEQYF	TGTGCCAGCCTAGCCTGGGGACAGGGAAGCTCCTACGAGCAGTACTTC
10	-	TRBV6-1	TRBJ1-2	-	CASSELGYTF	TGTGCCAGCAGTGAACTAGGCTACACCTTC
13	-	TRBV12-3/TRBV12-4	TRBJ1-5	-	CASSLDRSRAQHF	TGTGCCAGCAGTTTAGACAGGTCCCGAGCTCAGCATTTT
15	-	TRBV24-1	TRBJ2-3	-	CATSRGTSGTDTQYF	TGTGCCACCAGTCGGGGAACTTCAGGTACAGATACGCAGTATTTT
15	-	TRBV24-1	TRBJ1-2	-	CATSGQDAGNYGYTF	TGTGCCACCAGTGGGCAAGACGCAGGGAACTATGGCTACACCTTC
15	-	TRBV6-2/TRBV6-3	TRBJ1-2	-	CASSYSSGGDRGYTF	TGTGCCAGCAGTTACTCGTCTGGGGGGGACCGAGGCTACACCTTC
12	TRBD1	TRBV6-1	TRBJ1-1	-	CASSDRGTEAFF	TGTGCCAGCAGTGACAGGGGGACTGAAGCTTTCTTT
14	TRBD2	TRBV5-6	TRBJ2-1	-	CASTRAGVYNEQFF	TGTGCCAGCACCAGGGCGGGGGTATACAATGAGCAGTTCTTC
13	-	TRBV18	TRBJ2-5	-	CASSFNGQETQYF	TGTGCCAGCTCATTCAACGGTCAAGAGACCCAGTACTTC
14	TRBD1	TRBV6-5	TRBJ1-5	few	CASSTNRGDQPQHF	TGTGCCAGCAGTACAAACAGGGGTGATCAGCCCCAGCATTTT
15	-	TRBV7-8	TRBJ1-5	-	CASSLGDPGNQPQHF	TGTGCCAGCAGCTTAGGGGATCCGGGGAATCAGCCCCAGCATTTT
16	TRBD1	TRBV6-1	TRBJ1-3	-	CASSDRDRGPGNTIYF	TGTGCCAGCAGTGATCGGGACAGGGGACCCGGAAACACCATATATTTT
13	-	TRBV3-1/TRBV3-2	TRBJ2-3	-	CASRGTPTDTQYF	TGTGCCAGCAGGGGGACTCCCACAGATACGCAGTATTTT
16	TRBD2	TRBV5-1	TRBJ2-7	-	CASSMASGSSSYEQYF	TGCGCCAGCAGCATGGCTAGCGGGTCCAGCTCCTACGAGCAGTACTTC
16	-	TRBV7-6	TRBJ2-3	-	CASSYSRVRVTDTQYF	TGTGCCAGCAGCTACAGTAGGGTCAGGGTCACAGATACGCAGTATTTT
15	-	TRBV3-1/TRBV3-2	TRBJ2-1	-	CASSQAYSTYNEQFF	TGTGCCAGCAGCCAAGCGTACAGCACCTACAATGAGCAGTTCTTC
15	-	TRBV5-1	TRBJ2-3	-	CASSLGPTATDTQYF	TGCGCCAGCAGCTTGGGCCCCACAGCCACAGATACGCAGTATTTT
14	TRBD1	TRBV2	TRBJ1-2	-	CASSQQGTNYGYTF	TGTGCCAGCAGTCAACAGGGGACCAACTATGGCTACACCTTC
15	-	TRBV7-2	TRBJ1-2	-	CASSPRTETRYGYTF	TGTGCCAGCAGTCCACGGACAGAAACCCGCTATGGCTACACCTTC
14	-	TRBV6-5	TRBJ1-6	-	CASSYGRYNSPLHF	TGTGCCAGCAGTTACGGCCGTTATAATTCACCCCTCCACTTT